Listed below are T cell receptor beta chains from one sample, sequenced in a study of vaccination effects on CD4 cells after COVID-19. These receptors' targets are unknown. Measured with immunoSEQ multiplex PCR; TCRdb has only the in-frame clones, and not every one. The data contain around 35,000 clones, about 70% of them singletons. This sample comprised CD4+ T cells from PBMCs cultured without peptide, obtained before COVID-19 vaccination. These receptors all stem from a human donor who received a COVID-19 vaccine. Both conserved end residues are part of each CDR3. The D gene is left open where the match is weak. A clone size is listed for some rows: how often the clone was seen (once, few, many), or a class if it is expanded.

TRBV11-2	-	TRBJ2-2	-	TGTGCCAGCAGCATCCGGGACCTTAACACCGGGGAGCTGTTTTTT	CASSIRDLNTGELFF
TRBV10-3	-	TRBJ1-6	once	TGTGCCACCAGAGAGGGGGGAGGCAATTCACCCCTCCACTTT	CATREGGGNSPLHF
TRBV2	-	TRBJ1-1	medium-sized	TGTGCCAGCACCACGGGGGGGGCGGGCACTGAAGCTTTCTTT	CASTTGGAGTEAFF
TRBV7-2	-	TRBJ2-7	-	TGTGCCAGCAGCGTTTCCGGGACCCAGTACGAGCAGTACTTC	CASSVSGTQYEQYF
TRBV2	TRBD1	TRBJ2-2	-	TGTGCCAGCAGCGGACAGGGGAGGGCCGGGGAGCTGTTTTTT	CASSGQGRAGELFF
TRBV30	-	TRBJ1-2	-	TGTGCCTGCCGCGTAGGGGTAAATGGCTACACCTTC	CACRVGVNGYTF
TRBV15	-	TRBJ1-5	-	TGTGCCACCAGCAGAACCTGGTCGGTGCAGGGTTGGAGCAATCAGCCCCAGCATTTT	CATSRTWSVQGWSNQPQHF
TRBV27	-	TRBJ2-1	-	TGTGCCAGCAGTCGCCAATTTTACAATGAGCAGTTCTTC	CASSRQFYNEQFF
TRBV28	-	TRBJ1-6	few	TGTGCCAGCAGACCCGGTAGGAGCTCCTATAATTCACCCCTCCACTTT	CASRPGRSSYNSPLHF
TRBV14	-	TRBJ2-5	-	TGTGCCAGCAGCAATTATTTGGGAGAGACCCAGTACTTC	CASSNYLGETQYF